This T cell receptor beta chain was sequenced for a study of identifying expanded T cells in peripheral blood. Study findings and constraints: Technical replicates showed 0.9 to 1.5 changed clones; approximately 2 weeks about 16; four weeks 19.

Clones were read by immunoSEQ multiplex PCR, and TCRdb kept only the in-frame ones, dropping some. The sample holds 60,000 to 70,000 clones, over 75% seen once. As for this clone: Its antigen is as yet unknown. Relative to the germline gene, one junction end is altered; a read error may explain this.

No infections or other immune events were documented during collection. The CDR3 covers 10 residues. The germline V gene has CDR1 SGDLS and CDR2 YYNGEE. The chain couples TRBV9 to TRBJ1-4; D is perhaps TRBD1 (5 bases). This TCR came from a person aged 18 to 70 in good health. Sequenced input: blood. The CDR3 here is CASSFRDARF. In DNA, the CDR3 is TGTGCCAGCAGCTTCCGGGACGCGAGGTTT.